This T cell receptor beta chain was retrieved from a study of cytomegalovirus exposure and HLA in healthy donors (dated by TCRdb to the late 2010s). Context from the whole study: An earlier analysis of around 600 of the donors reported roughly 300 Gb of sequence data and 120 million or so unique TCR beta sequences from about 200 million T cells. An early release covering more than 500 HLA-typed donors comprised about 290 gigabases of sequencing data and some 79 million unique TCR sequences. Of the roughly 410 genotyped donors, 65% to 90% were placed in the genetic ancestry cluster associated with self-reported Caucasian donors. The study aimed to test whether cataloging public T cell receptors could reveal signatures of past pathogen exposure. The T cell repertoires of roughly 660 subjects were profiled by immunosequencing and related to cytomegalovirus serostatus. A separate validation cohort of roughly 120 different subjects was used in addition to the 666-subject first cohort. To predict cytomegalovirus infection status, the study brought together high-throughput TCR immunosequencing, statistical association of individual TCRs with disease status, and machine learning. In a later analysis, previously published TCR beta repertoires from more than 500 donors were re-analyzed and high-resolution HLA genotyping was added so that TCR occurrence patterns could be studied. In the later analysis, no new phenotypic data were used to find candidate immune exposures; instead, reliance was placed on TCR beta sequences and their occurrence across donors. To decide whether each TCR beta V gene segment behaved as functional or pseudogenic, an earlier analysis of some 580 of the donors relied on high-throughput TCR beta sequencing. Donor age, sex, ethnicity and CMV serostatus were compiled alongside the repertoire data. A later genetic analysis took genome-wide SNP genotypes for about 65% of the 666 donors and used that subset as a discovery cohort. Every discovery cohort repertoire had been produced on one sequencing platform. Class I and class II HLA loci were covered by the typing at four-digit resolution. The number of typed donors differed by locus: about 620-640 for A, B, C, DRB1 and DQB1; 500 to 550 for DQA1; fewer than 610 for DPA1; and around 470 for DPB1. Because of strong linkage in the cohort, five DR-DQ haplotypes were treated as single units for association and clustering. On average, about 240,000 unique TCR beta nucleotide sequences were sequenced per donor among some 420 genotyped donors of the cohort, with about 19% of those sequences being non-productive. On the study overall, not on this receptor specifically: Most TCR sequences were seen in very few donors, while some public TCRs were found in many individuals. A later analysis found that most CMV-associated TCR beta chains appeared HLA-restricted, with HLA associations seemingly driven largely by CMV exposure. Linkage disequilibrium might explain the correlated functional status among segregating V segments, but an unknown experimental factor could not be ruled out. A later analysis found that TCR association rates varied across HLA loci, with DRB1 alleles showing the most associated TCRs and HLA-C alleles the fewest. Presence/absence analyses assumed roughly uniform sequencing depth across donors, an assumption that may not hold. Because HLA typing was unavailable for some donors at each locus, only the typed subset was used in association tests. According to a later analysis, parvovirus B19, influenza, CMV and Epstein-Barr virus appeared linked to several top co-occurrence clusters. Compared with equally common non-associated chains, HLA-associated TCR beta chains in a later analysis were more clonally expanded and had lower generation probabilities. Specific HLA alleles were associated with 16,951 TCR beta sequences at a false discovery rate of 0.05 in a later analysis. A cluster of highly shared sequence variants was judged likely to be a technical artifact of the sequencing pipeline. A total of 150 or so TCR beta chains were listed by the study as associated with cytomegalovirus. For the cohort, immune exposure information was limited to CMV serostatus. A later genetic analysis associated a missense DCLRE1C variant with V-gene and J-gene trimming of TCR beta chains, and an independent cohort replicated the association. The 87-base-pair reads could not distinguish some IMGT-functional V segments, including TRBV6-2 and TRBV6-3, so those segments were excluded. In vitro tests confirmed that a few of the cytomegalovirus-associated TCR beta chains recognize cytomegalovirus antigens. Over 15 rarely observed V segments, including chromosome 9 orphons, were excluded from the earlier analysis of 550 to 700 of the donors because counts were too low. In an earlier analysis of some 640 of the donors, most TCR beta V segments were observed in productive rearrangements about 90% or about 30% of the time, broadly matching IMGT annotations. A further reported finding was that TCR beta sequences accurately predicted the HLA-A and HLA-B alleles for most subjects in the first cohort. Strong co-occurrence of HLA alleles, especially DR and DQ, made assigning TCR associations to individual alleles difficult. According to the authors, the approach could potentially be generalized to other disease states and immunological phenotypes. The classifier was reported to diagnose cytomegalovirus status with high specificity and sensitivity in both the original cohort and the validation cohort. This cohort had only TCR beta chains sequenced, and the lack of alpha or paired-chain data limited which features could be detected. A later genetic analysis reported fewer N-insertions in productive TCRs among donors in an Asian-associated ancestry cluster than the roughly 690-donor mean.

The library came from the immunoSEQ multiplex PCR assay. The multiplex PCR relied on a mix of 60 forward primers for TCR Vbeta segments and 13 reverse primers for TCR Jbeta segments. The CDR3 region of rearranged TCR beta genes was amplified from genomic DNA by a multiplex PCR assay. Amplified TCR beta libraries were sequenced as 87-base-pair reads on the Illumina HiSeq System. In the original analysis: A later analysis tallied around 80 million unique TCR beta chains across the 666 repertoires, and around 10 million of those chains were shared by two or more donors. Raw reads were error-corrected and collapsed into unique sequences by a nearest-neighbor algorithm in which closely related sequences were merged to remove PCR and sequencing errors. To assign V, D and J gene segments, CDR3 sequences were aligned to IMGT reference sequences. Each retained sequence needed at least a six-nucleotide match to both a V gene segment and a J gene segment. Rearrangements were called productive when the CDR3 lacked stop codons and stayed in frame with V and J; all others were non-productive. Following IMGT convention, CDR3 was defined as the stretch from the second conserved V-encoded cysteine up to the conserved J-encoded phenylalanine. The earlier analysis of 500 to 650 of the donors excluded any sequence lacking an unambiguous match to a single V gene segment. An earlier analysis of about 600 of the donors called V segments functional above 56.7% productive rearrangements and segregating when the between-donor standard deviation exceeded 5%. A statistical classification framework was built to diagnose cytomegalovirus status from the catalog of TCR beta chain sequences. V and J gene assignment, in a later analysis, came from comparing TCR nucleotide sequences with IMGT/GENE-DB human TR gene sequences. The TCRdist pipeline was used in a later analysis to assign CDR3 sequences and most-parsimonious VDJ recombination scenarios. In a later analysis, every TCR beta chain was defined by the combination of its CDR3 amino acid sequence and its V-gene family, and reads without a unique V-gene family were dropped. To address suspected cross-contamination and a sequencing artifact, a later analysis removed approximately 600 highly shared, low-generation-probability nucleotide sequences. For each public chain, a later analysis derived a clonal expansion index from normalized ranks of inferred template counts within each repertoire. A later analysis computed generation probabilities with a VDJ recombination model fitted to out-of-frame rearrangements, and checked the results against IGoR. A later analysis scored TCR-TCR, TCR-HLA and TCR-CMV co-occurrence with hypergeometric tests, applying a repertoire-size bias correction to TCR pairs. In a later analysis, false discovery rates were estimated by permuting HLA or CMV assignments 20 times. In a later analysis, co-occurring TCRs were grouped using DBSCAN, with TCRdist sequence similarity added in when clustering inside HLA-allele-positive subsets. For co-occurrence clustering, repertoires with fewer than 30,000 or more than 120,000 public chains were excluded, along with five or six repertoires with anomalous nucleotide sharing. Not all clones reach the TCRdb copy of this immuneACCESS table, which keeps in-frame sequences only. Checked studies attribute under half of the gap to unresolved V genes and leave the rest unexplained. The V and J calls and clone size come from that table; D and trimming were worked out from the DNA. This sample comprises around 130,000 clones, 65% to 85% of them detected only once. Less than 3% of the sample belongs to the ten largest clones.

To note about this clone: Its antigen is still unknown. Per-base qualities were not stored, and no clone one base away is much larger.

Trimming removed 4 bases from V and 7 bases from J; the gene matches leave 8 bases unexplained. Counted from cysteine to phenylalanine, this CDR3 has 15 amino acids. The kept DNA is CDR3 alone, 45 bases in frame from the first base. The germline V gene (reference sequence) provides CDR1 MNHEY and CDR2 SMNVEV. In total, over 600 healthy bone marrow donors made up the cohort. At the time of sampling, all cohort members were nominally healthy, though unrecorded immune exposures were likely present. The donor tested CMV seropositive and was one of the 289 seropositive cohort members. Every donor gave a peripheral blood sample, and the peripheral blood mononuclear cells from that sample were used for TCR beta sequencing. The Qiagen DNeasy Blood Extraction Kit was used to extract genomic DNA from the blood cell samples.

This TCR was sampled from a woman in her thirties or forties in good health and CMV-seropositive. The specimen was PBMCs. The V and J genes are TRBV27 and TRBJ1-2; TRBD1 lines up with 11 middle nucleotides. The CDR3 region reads CASSSAGQGALGYTF. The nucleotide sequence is TGTGCCAGCAGTTCCGCCGGACAGGGGGCGCTTGGCTACACCTTC.